This T cell receptor beta chain was sequenced for a study of shared clonotypes between healthy human individuals. Study outcomes and limitations: Memory subsets generally showed lower estimated richness than naive subsets.

Trimming took 1 base from V and 0 from J, leaving 7 bases between them. Germline loops: CDR1 SGHTA, CDR2 FQGNSA. The CDR3 extends over 15 amino acids. Note on this clone: Its specificity is unknown.

At deep level, the assay was performed. The DNA input per sorted-subset replicate PCR was about 220 ng, corresponding to some 30,000 T cell genomes. The assay was immunoSEQ multiplex PCR, and TCRdb's table has in-frame clones only and misses some. The repertoire holds 1 million to 1.2 million clones, with about 72% as singletons. The sequence came from a young man in good health. Some clones in this sample may be carry-over from other donors' samples. The sequencing input was memory CD4+ T cells from PBMCs. Stated subset: CD45RA-negative fraction. This rearrangement joins TRBV7-2 to TRBJ1-5; D call uncertain. The CDR3 is CASSLDSSSNQPQHF. The DNA of the CDR3 is TGTGCCAGCAGCTTAGACAGTAGTAGCAATCAGCCCCAGCATTTT.